The clone carrying this TCR beta chain was picked up many times. The antigen remains unidentified. This specimen comes from a study of T-cell memory formation after mild COVID-19. As for the study in general: Largely, the TCR clusters proved donor specific.

The CDR3 is 17 residues long. Germline V lookup: CDR1 SGHRS, CDR2 YFSETQ. Losses at the gene ends were 4 bases for V and 3 bases for J; bases not matched to a gene: 14. Study-wide results and limits: Cross-reactive memory appears to have joined, as suggested by some responding clones showing up in pre-infection memory. The second-wave clones peaking on day 37 were not confirmed as SARS-CoV-2-specific. Mostly located in CM and EM were contracting CD4+ clones, with contracting CD8+ clones located in EMRA.

TCRdb recomputed calls from the 5' RACE reads with MiXCR, one row per CDR3 protein. Here the sample spans more than 25,000 distinct CDR3 sequences, 15% to 20% being singletons. Material: PBMCs or a T cell subset sorted from them (not recorded which). This chain joins TRBV5-1 and TRBJ2-5, with 8 bases aligning to TRBD1. The sequence derives from an adult who had mild COVID-19 (a few samples of this study predate the infection). Cell type and time point are not known. CDR3 protein: CASSIKGLGQGKETQYF. For the CDR3, the DNA is TGCGCCAGCAGCATAAAAGGACTCGGACAGGGAAAAGAGACCCAGTACTTC.